This TCR beta chain emerged from a study of blood T cell repertoires in COVID-19. Study summary: Sources were T cells, B-cell-depleted T cells, or PBMCs; the material itself was cDNA or gDNA.

This CDR3 spans 18 amino acids. V shed 6 bases, J shed 3 bases, and the junction held 18 bases outside the gene matches. Germline CDR1 and CDR2: WNHNN and SYGVQD (reference sequence). Under the authors' procedure: By means of reference gene primer amplification, nucleated cell counts were estimated. Profiled with immunoSEQ multiplex PCR; TCRdb holds only in-frame clones, not every one. V and J calls plus clone size are reproduced from that table; the DNA served to infer D and trimming. The repertoire holds just over 300,000 clones, with almost 90% as singletons. Sample: PBMCs or T cells enriched from blood (not recorded which). This clonotype was sampled from a woman aged 18-29 years with acute COVID-19. The chain joins TRBV10-1 to TRBJ1-1; 8 bases agree with TRBD1. CDR3 amino acids: CASSTGTGLTPGHTEAFF. The CDR3 bases are TGCGCCAGCAGCACCGGGACAGGTCTAACTCCGGGCCACACTGAAGCTTTCTTT.